This T cell receptor (beta chain) was captured in a study of CD8+CD57+ T cells in acquired aplastic anemia. Study summary: Sorted CD4+ and CD8+ cells gave a mean 3.2 ug DNA, range 0.2 to 27.4 ug.

Whole-study findings and limits: It was found that some 30 CD8+ CDR3 sequences were shared between patients and controls. Patients and controls had CD8+ Simpson's diversity values that were not significantly distinct.

CDR3 length: 14 residues. The V end lost 1 base, the J end lost 2 bases, and 9 bases lay between the germline ends. Germline CDR1 and CDR2: SGHRS and YFSETQ. By flow cytometry, patients selected for sequencing had shown an expansion of CD8+CD57+ cells. Blood samples were obtained from patients who had received no prior therapy. According to the study, genomic DNA was the template for TCR beta VDJ and CDR3 profiling. MiXCR, applied by TCRdb to the reads, yields one record per CDR3 protein. The table records 270,000 or so distinct CDR3 sequences, 82% of them present only once. In regard to this clonotype: The antigen is not known.

Specimen: sorted CD4+, CD8+, or CD8+CD57+ T cells (not recorded which) from PBMCs. This chain joins TRBV5-1 and TRBJ1-2; tentatively, D is TRBD1 (6 bases). The clonotype was recovered from a human donor with aplastic anemia. CDR3 loop: CASSLRTDNYGYTF. The CDR3 nucleotides are TGCGCCAGCAGCTTGAGGACAGACAACTATGGCTACACCTTC.